The T cell receptor (beta chain) described here comes from a study of blood T cells in healthy people across ages. The authors ran a second PCR of roughly 6 to 12 cycles using a sample-barcoded 5' primer and a J-beta primer mix. TCRdb recomputed calls from the 5' RACE reads with MiXCR, one row per CDR3 protein. The sample records about 1,600,000 distinct CDR3 sequences, about 43% being singletons. V was trimmed by 3 bases and J by 5 bases, leaving 11 bases between them. The CDR3 extends over 14 amino acids. Per germline, CDR1 KGHDR and CDR2 SFDVKD. Material for sequencing was blood. The rearrangement joins TRBV24-1 to TRBJ2-3, with a possible D match to TRBD2 (6 bases). The source is a woman aged 18 to 35 in good health. CDR3 DNA sequence: TGTGCCACCAGTGATGCCCCCGGGGGAGATACGCAGTATTTT. Its protein is CATSDAPGGDTQYF.